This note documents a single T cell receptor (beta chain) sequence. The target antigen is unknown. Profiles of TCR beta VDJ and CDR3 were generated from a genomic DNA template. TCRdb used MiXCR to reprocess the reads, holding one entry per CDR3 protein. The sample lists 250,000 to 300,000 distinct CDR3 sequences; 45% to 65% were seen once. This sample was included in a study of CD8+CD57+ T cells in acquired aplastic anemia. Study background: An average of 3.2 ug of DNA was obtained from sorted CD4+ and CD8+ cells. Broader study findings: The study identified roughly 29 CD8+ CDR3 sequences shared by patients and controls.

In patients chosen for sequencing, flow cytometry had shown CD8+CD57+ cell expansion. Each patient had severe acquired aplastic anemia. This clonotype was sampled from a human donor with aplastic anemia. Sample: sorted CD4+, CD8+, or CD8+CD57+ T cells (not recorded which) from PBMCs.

In DNA, the CDR3 is TGTGCCGCGGGGGACCCCTACAATGAGCAGTTCTTC. Translating gives CAAGDPYNEQFF. The V call is TRBV10-3, the J call TRBJ2-1, with TRBD2 identical over 7 bases. The CDR3 runs 12 residues. The V gene end was trimmed by 11 bases and the J gene end by 2 bases; junction bases not matched to a gene: 3. Per the germline V gene, CDR1 is ENHRY and CDR2 is SYGVKD.